Each of the 23 T cell receptor beta chains below was sequenced from the same sample in a study of blood T cell repertoires in COVID-19. Data came from immunoSEQ multiplex PCR; TCRdb stores just in-frame clones and leaves some out. Altogether about 310,000 clones are present, more than 70% being singletons, with the ten largest covering roughly 8%. Material: peripheral blood. These receptors originate from a woman in her forties or fifties who had recovered from COVID-19.

Here the CDR3 DNA reads TGTGCCAGCAGCCCGCAGCGGGGGCCCTCCTACGAGCAGTACTTC. It translates to CASSPQRGPSYEQYF. V usage is TRBV7-2 and J usage is TRBJ2-7, with 8 bases fitting TRBD2. Trimming cost V 5 bases and J 0 bases; bases outside gene matches: 6. This CDR3 has 15 amino acids. Germline CDR1 and CDR2: SGHTA and FQGNSA.

The rearrangement links TRBV30 to TRBJ2-7, with D possibly being TRBD2 (5 bases). CDR1 is GTSNPN, CDR2 SVGIG, per germline (reference sequence). CDR3 size: 12 residues. V lost 5 bases and J lost 1, with 9 bases in between. The CDR3 loop reads CAWGLASYEQYF. The CDR3 DNA reads as TGTGCCTGGGGCCTAGCATCCTACGAGCAGTACTTC.

The V gene is TRBV5-1, the J gene TRBJ2-1, with D tentatively TRBD1 (6 bases). V lost 4 bases, J lost 13 bases, and 15 bases lay in between. In germline, CDR1 is SGHRS, CDR2 YFSETQ. The CDR3 has 12 residues. In nucleotides, the CDR3 is TGCGCCAGCAGCAGAGCCTCAGGGGCTCAGTTCTTC. Its protein is CASSRASGAQFF.

This chain links TRBV3-1 (or the pseudogene TRBV3-2) with TRBJ1-1; a weak D match, TRBD1 (5 bases). The CDR3 spans 14 residues. Germline CDR1 and CDR2: LGHDT and YNNKEL (reference sequence). V lost 1 base to trimming and J lost 4 bases, with 10 bases between them. CDR3 bases: TGTGCCAGCAGCCAAGCAGGGTCCACCACTGAAGCTTTCTTT. Translated: CASSQAGSTTEAFF.

The J gene is TRBJ2-1, the V gene TRBV11-2, with 11 positions matching TRBD2. This CDR3 region has 16 residues. CDR1 is SGHAT, CDR2 FQNNGV, per germline. V shed 1 base and J 3 bases; nucleotides not matched to a gene: 2. The CDR3 spells CASSLVTSGGYNEQFF. CDR3 sequence (DNA): TGTGCCAGCAGCTTAGTTACTAGCGGGGGCTACAATGAGCAGTTCTTC. Supplemented by reference TRBV11-2 and TRBJ2-1, the full variable domain reads EAGVAQSPRYKIIEKRQSVAFWCNPISGHATLYWYQQILGQGPKLLIQFQNNGVVDDSQLPKDRFSAERLKGVDSTLKIQPAKLEDSAVYLCASSLVTSGGYNEQFFGPGTRLTVL.

The V and J genes are TRBV18 and TRBJ1-2, with D hard to call. The germline V gene has CDR1 KGHSH and CDR2 LQKENI. Trimming stripped 6 bases from V and 2 bases from J, with 10 bases between. The CDR3 totals 13 residues. This chain's CDR3 is CASSDTLNYGYTF. Written as DNA, the CDR3 is TGTGCCAGCTCCGACACCCTAAACTATGGCTACACCTTC.

This clone has just one count. The V call is TRBV18, the J call TRBJ1-2; 9 bases match TRBD1. V dropped 3 bases and J dropped 4; count of bases not matched to a gene: 9. Germline-derived CDR1 and CDR2 are KGHSH and LQKENI. The length of the CDR3 is 16 residues. CDR3 sequence: CASSPSGTGSLYGYTF. CDR3 nucleotide sequence: TGTGCCAGCTCACCGTCCGGGACAGGGTCCCTCTATGGCTACACCTTC.

The chain joins TRBV11-2 to TRBJ1-1; D is ambiguous. Deletions cut 2 bases from V and 1 base from J, with 14 bases between. CDR1 is SGHAT and CDR2 is FQNNGV in the germline V gene. The CDR3 is 16 residues long. CDR3 DNA: TGTGCCAGCAGCTTATATACGGGGTACCCGAACACTGAAGCTTTCTTT. Its translation is CASSLYTGYPNTEAFF. Variable domain in full (rest from reference TRBV11-2 and TRBJ1-1): EAGVAQSPRYKIIEKRQSVAFWCNPISGHATLYWYQQILGQGPKLLIQFQNNGVVDDSQLPKDRFSAERLKGVDSTLKIQPAKLEDSAVYLCASSLYTGYPNTEAFFGQGTRLTVV.

This chain joins TRBV7-2 and TRBJ2-3, with D uncertain. V was clipped by 4 bases and J by 4 bases, with 15 bases between them. Germline V gene sequence: CDR1 SGHTA, CDR2 FQGNSA. The CDR3 covers 15 residues. The CDR3, as DNA: TGTGCCAGCAGCTCGACTTCGGTTAGTGCAGATACGCAGTATTTT. It codes for CASSSTSVSADTQYF.

This clone was counted a single time. The chain carries TRBV5-1 and TRBJ2-5; possible D gene TRBD2, 6 bases. The germline V and J ends were trimmed by 0 bases and 5 bases, with 11 bases remaining between them. The CDR3 spans 14 residues. CDR1 and CDR2 (germline): SGHRS, YFSETQ. CDR3 amino acids: CASSLESGRETQYF. The CDR3 DNA follows: TGCGCCAGCAGCTTGGAAAGTGGGAGGGAGACCCAGTACTTC.

The chain carries TRBV6-5 and TRBJ1-1, with 9 bases lining up with TRBD1. The junction had 4 bases not matched to a gene; V was cut back by 4 bases and J by 4 bases. Germline CDR1 and CDR2: MNHEY and SVGAGI. The CDR3 runs to 14 residues. CDR3 DNA: TGTGCCAGCAGTTCCGGGACAGGGATCACTGAAGCTTTCTTT. It encodes CASSSGTGITEAFF.

The J gene is TRBJ1-3, the V gene TRBV3-1 (or the pseudogene TRBV3-2); tentative D call: TRBD1 (6 bases). Germline CDR1 LGHDT, CDR2 YNNKEL (reference sequence). This CDR3 has 16 amino acids. The ends were cut back, 4 bases at V and 2 bases at J, with 15 bases in the middle. CDR3 sequence (DNA): TGTGCCAGCAGCCCGGTGGGGGGGGCGACTGGAAACACCATATATTTT. Translated: CASSPVGGATGNTIYF.

This chain uses TRBV6-2 or TRBV6-3 with TRBJ1-1; TRBD1 aligns across 8 bases. V dropped 4 bases and J dropped 7; count of bases not matched to a gene: 5. The CDR3 runs 13 residues. CDR1 is MNHEY and CDR2 is SVGEGT in the germline V gene. In DNA, the CDR3 is TGTGCCAGCAGTTTCAGACAGGGGCATGAAGCTTTCTTT. It yields the protein CASSFRQGHEAFF.

This chain links TRBV27 with TRBJ2-7; D may be TRBD2 (6 bases). With 0 bases removed from V and 0 bases from J, the gap between germline ends came to 12 bases. Germline loops: CDR1 MNHEY, CDR2 SMNVEV (reference sequence). This CDR3 comprises 16 residues. This CDR3 is CASSLSAGMSSYEQYF. CDR3 DNA sequence: TGTGCCAGCAGTTTATCGGCGGGGATGAGCTCCTACGAGCAGTACTTC.

This clone showed up just a few times. Other DNA sequences in this sample translate to the same CDR3. The rearrangement joins TRBV28 to TRBJ1-1; a weak D match, TRBD1 (6 bases). The V gene's germline CDR1 is MDHEN and CDR2 SYDVKM. V lost 6 bases, J lost 5 bases, and 16 bases lay in between. The CDR3 is made up of 14 amino acids. For the CDR3, the DNA is TGTGCCAGCAGCCGTCAGGGGCTGGGGACTGAAGCTTTCTTT. Amino acid sequence: CASSRQGLGTEAFF.

This chain connects TRBV6-6 to TRBJ2-6; 7 positions match TRBD1. V trimming: 5 bases; J trimming: 1 base; junction bases outside the gene matches: 8. The length of the CDR3 is 17 residues. Germline CDR1 and CDR2: MNHNY and SVGAGI (reference sequence). DNA for the CDR3: TGTGCCAGCAGTCGGAGACAGGGAGTTTCTGGGGCCAACGTCCTGACTTTC. It codes for CASSRRQGVSGANVLTF.

The chain employs TRBV4-3 and TRBJ1-2; TRBD1 matches at 9 bases. After removal of 0 bases from V and 5 bases from J, the junction contained 7 bases not matched to a gene. The CDR3 has 16 amino acids. The germline V gene encodes CDR1 LGHNA and CDR2 YSLEER. Here the CDR3 reads CASSQDRDRDRYGYTF. CDR3 bases: TGCGCCAGCAGCCAAGATAGGGACAGGGACCGATATGGCTACACCTTC.

This chain connects TRBV10-2 to TRBJ2-1; tentative D call: TRBD1 (6 bases). Germline CDR1 reads WSHSY; CDR2 reads SAAADI. The length of the CDR3 is 13 residues. V lost 0 bases and J 15 bases, leaving 15 bases between the germline ends. The CDR3 coding sequence is TGCGCCAGCAGTGAGTCGAACAGGGTCGGTAGGTTCTTC. Its translation is CASSESNRVGRFF.

The gene calls are TRBV19 and TRBJ2-5; 9 bases agree with TRBD1. The CDR3 is 14 residues long. Germline V gene lookup returns CDR1 LNHDA and CDR2 SQIVND (reference sequence). V lost 7 bases to trimming and J lost 2 bases; unmatched junction nucleotides: 5. The CDR3 reads CASTDRGEQETQYF. CDR3 sequence (DNA): TGTGCCAGTACCGACAGGGGGGAACAAGAGACCCAGTACTTC. The variable domain in full, with the rest retrieved from reference TRBV19 and TRBJ2-5, is DGGITQSPKYLFRKEGQNVTLSCEQNLNHDAMYWYRQDPGQGLRLIYYSQIVNDFQKGDIAEGYSVSREKKESFPLTVTSAQKNPTAFYLCASTDRGEQETQYFGPGTRLLVL.

This clone was detected once. The gene calls are TRBV7-2 and TRBJ2-2, with 10 bases that match TRBD2. CDR1 and CDR2 (germline): SGHTA, FQGNSA. Trimming cost V 5 bases and J 2 bases; bases outside gene matches: 8. The CDR3 has 17 amino acids. The CDR3 DNA sequence: TGTGCCAGCAGCAGATTAGCGGGAGGCCTAAACACCGGGGAGCTGTTTTTT. Its translation is CASSRLAGGLNTGELFF.

V gene TRBV10-1 combines with J gene TRBJ2-3, with 9 positions matching TRBD2. The CDR3 is made up of 16 amino acids. After removal of 1 base from V and 4 bases from J, the junction contained 6 bases not matched to a gene. Germline CDR1 is WNHNN and CDR2 is SYGVQD (reference sequence). The CDR3 loop is CASSEYAAGGPDTQYF. The CDR3 DNA sequence: TGCGCCAGCAGTGAGTACGCAGCGGGGGGCCCAGATACGCAGTATTTT.

This sequence joins TRBV5-1 and TRBJ2-1, with 10 positions matching TRBD2. Unmatched junction bases numbered 8, after V lost 5 bases and J lost 12 bases. Germline lookup yields CDR1 SGHRS and CDR2 YFSETQ. The CDR3 totals 13 residues. This chain's CDR3 is CASSNSGGSGQFF. The CDR3 DNA reads as TGCGCCAGCAGTAATAGCGGGGGGTCAGGGCAGTTCTTC.

This sequence joins TRBV5-1 and TRBJ1-2; 8 bases are shared with TRBD1. The CDR3 is 16 residues long. CDR1 SGHRS and CDR2 YFSETQ come from the germline V gene. V trimming: 0 bases; J trimming: 4 bases; junction bases outside the gene matches: 8. In DNA form, the CDR3 reads TGCGCCAGCAGCTTGGGCGGACAGGGTGGGTCCTATGGCTACACCTTC. Its protein is CASSLGGQGGSYGYTF.